These 20 T cell receptor beta chains were all obtained from the same sample, sequenced in a study of blood T cells in healthy people across ages (dated by TCRdb to about 2015). Libraries were prepared through 5' RACE. The instrument was an Illumina HiSeq 2500. A second roughly 6 to 11 cycle PCR used a sample-barcoded 5' primer and a J-beta primer mix. Starting from the raw public reads, TCRdb applied fastp trimming at Q25, assembled clones with MiXCR and retained in-frame beta chains. Rows are unified per CDR3 protein, each entry keeping the most common DNA and genes. A total of 600,000 to 1,000,000 distinct CDR3 sequences appear in this sample, roughly 64% of them only once. The ten largest account for around 22% of the sample. Specimen: blood. Receptors were obtained from a young man in good health.

This sequence joins TRBV7-2 and TRBJ1-5; a possible D gene is TRBD1 (6 bases). Trimming cost V 4 bases and J 4 bases, with 14 bases left between them. CDR1 is SGHTA and CDR2 is FQGNSA in the germline V gene. There are 15 residues in the CDR3. The CDR3, as DNA: TGTGCCAGCAGCTGGCAACAGGGACCTAATCAGCCCCAGCATTTT. Protein product: CASSWQQGPNQPQHF.

The J gene is TRBJ1-2, the V gene TRBV29-1, with 11 bases fitting TRBD1. The CDR3 contains 12 residues. Trimming took 7 bases from V and 8 from J; bases not matched to a gene: 6. Germline values: CDR1 SQVTM, CDR2 ANQGSEA. CDR3 nucleotides: TGCAGCGGTGGACAGGGGGCGAGGGGCTACACCTTC. It translates to CSGGQGARGYTF.

V and J are TRBV10-3 and TRBJ1-1; D is unresolved. Trimming removed 4 bases at V and 5 bases at J, with 5 bases between. Germline-derived CDR1 and CDR2 are ENHRY and SYGVKD. The CDR3 runs to 11 residues. The CDR3: CAISGETEAFF. CDR3 DNA: TGTGCCATCAGTGGGGAGACTGAAGCTTTCTTT.

This clonotype turned up a few times. The chain uses TRBV6-2 or TRBV6-3 and TRBJ2-1; TRBD2 agrees at 10 bases. The J segment lost 9 bases and the V segment lost 4 bases, leaving 15 bases of the junction unmatched. Germline CDR1 reads MNHEY; CDR2 reads SVGEGT. The CDR3 contains 17 residues. The CDR3 DNA reads as TGTGCCAGCAGTTCCCCCCCCCAAGCTAGCGGGAGACGTGAGCAGTTCTTC. It translates to CASSSPPQASGRREQFF.

This clonotype came up a few times. The chain carries TRBV7-9 and TRBJ1-2, with 7 nucleotides matching TRBD1. The CDR3 has 14 residues. Germline lookup yields CDR1 SEHNR and CDR2 FQNEAQ (reference sequence). Trimming at V came to 1 base and at J to 4 bases, leaving 3 bases not matched to a gene. The DNA for the CDR3 is TGTGCCAGCAGCTTAGACGGGACAGTCTATGGCTACACCTTC. It encodes CASSLDGTVYGYTF.

A word on this clonotype: A read error may produce the germline difference seen at one junction end. The chain joins TRBV24-1 to TRBJ2-2, with unresolved D. Germline V CDR1 and CDR2: KGHDR, SFDVKD. The CDR3 runs 13 residues. The CDR3 loop reads CATSDPVAGELFF. The CDR3 DNA reads as TGTGCCACCAGTGACCCAGTAGCCGGTGAGCTGTTTTTT.

The chain is built from TRBV27 and TRBJ1-1; 7 nucleotides match TRBD1. CDR3 size: 12 residues. CDR1 is MNHEY and CDR2 is SMNVEV in the germline V gene (reference sequence). Trimming took 7 bases from V and 4 from J; bases not matched to a gene: 3. CDR3 region: CASMQGGTEAFF. The CDR3 DNA follows: TGTGCCAGCATGCAGGGGGGCACTGAAGCTTTCTTT.

There are a few counts of this clonotype. The V and J genes are TRBV29-1 and TRBJ2-7, with D possibly matching TRBD1 (5 bases). Germline-derived CDR1 and CDR2 are SQVTM and ANQGSEA. Trimming pared 0 bases from V and 4 bases from J, leaving 7 bases between. The CDR3 spans 12 residues. CDR3 coding DNA: TGCAGCGTTGAAGACAGGGTGTACGAGCAGTACTTC. Translated, it gives CSVEDRVYEQYF.

This clonotype was seen many times. V is TRBV3-1 and J is TRBJ2-1; D unclear. Germline loops: CDR1 LGHDT, CDR2 YNNKEL (reference sequence). The CDR3 is 12 residues long. Between the trimmed V and J ends, which lost 3 bases and 4 bases, there was a span of 4 bases. The DNA for the CDR3 is TGTGCCAGCAGCCAGGGTTACAATGAGCAGTTCTTC. It specifies CASSQGYNEQFF.

This chain connects TRBV18 to TRBJ2-7, with TRBD2 matching over 10 bases. Germline CDR1 and CDR2: KGHSH and LQKENI. CDR3 size: 17 residues. V was pared by 3 bases and J by 0 bases, with 8 bases of the junction left unmatched. CDR3 region: CASSPRAGGMSSYEQYF. The CDR3 DNA reads TGTGCCAGCTCACCGAGAGCGGGAGGGATGAGCTCCTACGAGCAGTACTTC.

This clonotype was detected only once. Here the CDR3 reads CATSRMVLTGLPSALHF. The CDR3 DNA sequence: TGTGCCACCAGCAGGATGGTCCTGACAGGGCTCCCTTCGGCCCTCCACTTT. The gene calls are TRBV15 and TRBJ1-6, with 7 bases aligning to TRBD1. Germline V gene data show CDR1 as LNHNV and CDR2 as YYDKDF (reference sequence). J was trimmed by 14 bases and V by 3 bases; bases with no gene match: 19. The CDR3 loop spans 17 amino acids. Full variable domain (outside the CDR3, taken from reference TRBV15 and TRBJ1-6): DAMVIQNPRYQVTQFGKPVTLSCSQTLNHNVMYWYQQKSSQAPKLLFHYYDKDFNNEADTPDNFQSRRPNTSFCFLDIRSPGLGDTAMYLCATSRMVLTGLPSALHFGNGTRLTVT.

The table lists this clonotype with a few counts. The chain joins TRBV29-1 to TRBJ2-1; maybe TRBD2 (5 bases). CDR1 is SQVTM, CDR2 ANQGSEA, per germline. The CDR3 runs 16 residues. V lost 4 bases, J lost 0 bases, and 16 bases lay in between. The CDR3 region is CSVAPFSGSSYNEQFF. In DNA form, the CDR3 reads TGCAGCGTTGCCCCTTTTTCGGGGAGCTCCTACAATGAGCAGTTCTTC.

This rearrangement joins TRBV20-1 to TRBJ2-5, with D possibly matching TRBD1 (6 bases). The CDR3 loop spans 13 amino acids. The ends were cut back, 5 bases at V and 2 bases at J, with 12 bases in the middle. Per germline, CDR1 DFQATT and CDR2 SNEGSKA (reference sequence). CDR3: CSAQKGVQETQYF. The CDR3 DNA sequence: TGCAGTGCTCAGAAGGGGGTACAAGAGACCCAGTACTTC.

This clonotype has only one observation. The chain carries TRBV20-1 and TRBJ2-5, with D unclear. The DNA end favors TRBJ2-7, so the J call may be wrong. There are 13 residues in the CDR3. Germline V gives CDR1 DFQATT, CDR2 SNEGSKA (reference sequence). CDR3 loop: CSARAGWTYEQYF. As DNA, the CDR3 is TGCAGTGCTAGAGCCGGCTGGACCTACGAGCAGTACTTC.

The V and J genes are TRBV7-9 and TRBJ2-7, with no clear D. The CDR3 runs to 15 residues. V was shortened by 4 bases and J by 2 bases, with 15 bases between the two germline ends. Germline-derived CDR1 and CDR2 are SEHNR and FQNEAQ (reference sequence). In DNA, the CDR3 is TGTGCCAGCAGCTCCGGGCAGAATAAACCCTACGAGCAGTACTTC. Its protein is CASSSGQNKPYEQYF. Full variable domain (remainder filled in from reference TRBV7-9 and TRBJ2-7): DTGVSQNPRHKITKRGQNVTFRCDPISEHNRLYWYRQTLGQGPEFLTYFQNEAQLEKSRLLSDRFSAERPKGSFSTLEIQRTEQGDSAMYLCASSSGQNKPYEQYFGPGTRLTVT.

The chain combines TRBV6-2 or TRBV6-3 with TRBJ2-4; TRBD1 is a possible D gene (6 bases). V was clipped by 6 bases and J by 5 bases, with 14 bases between them. Germline CDR1 and CDR2: MNHEY and SVGEGT. This CDR3 has 14 amino acids. The CDR3 here is CASRDWDIENIQYF. The CDR3 nucleotides read TGTGCCAGCAGAGACTGGGACATAGAAAACATTCAGTACTTC.

This clonotype came up once. The rearrangement joins TRBV29-1 to TRBJ1-4; D is ambiguous. CDR1 SQVTM and CDR2 ANQGSEA come from the germline V gene. The CDR3 totals 13 residues. Trimming removed 5 bases at V and 7 bases at J, with 14 bases between. CDR3 in DNA: TGCAGCGTTACTATTTCTGGCAGTGAAAAACTGTTTTTT. Protein: CSVTISGSEKLFF. The whole variable domain, remainder taken from reference TRBV29-1 and TRBJ1-4, is SAVISQKPSRDICQRGTSLTIQCQVDSQVTMMFWYRQQPGQSLTLIATANQGSEATYESGFVIDKFPISRPNLTFSTLTVSNMSPEDSSIYLCSVTISGSEKLFFGSGTQLSVL.

This clonotype was found a few times. The rearrangement joins TRBV29-1 to TRBJ2-1, with 8 bases that match TRBD2. Germline CDR1 SQVTM, CDR2 ANQGSEA. Unmatched junction bases numbered 9, after V lost 4 bases and J lost 7 bases. CDR3 length: 14 amino acids. The CDR3 bases are TGCAGCGTTGTTGGTGCGGGAGGTTTAAATGAGCAGTTCTTC. Residues: CSVVGAGGLNEQFF.

The chain employs TRBV20-1 and TRBJ2-5; D remains unclear. V was cut by 2 bases and J by 1 base, with 8 bases left in between. The CDR3 consists of 13 residues. Per the germline V gene, CDR1 is DFQATT and CDR2 is SNEGSKA (reference sequence). CDR3 DNA sequence: TGCAGTGCTAGAATGCACAGCCAAGAGACCCAGTACTTC. Encoded protein: CSARMHSQETQYF.

The chain couples TRBV7-2 to TRBJ2-2; 9 positions match TRBD1. Trimming at V came to 6 bases and at J to 5 bases, leaving 10 bases not matched to a gene. Germline V CDR1 and CDR2: SGHTA, FQGNSA. This CDR3 has 16 amino acids. The CDR3 region is CASRLSGTGRTGELFF. In nucleotides, the CDR3 is TGTGCCAGCAGACTTTCCGGGACAGGGAGGACCGGGGAGCTGTTTTTT.